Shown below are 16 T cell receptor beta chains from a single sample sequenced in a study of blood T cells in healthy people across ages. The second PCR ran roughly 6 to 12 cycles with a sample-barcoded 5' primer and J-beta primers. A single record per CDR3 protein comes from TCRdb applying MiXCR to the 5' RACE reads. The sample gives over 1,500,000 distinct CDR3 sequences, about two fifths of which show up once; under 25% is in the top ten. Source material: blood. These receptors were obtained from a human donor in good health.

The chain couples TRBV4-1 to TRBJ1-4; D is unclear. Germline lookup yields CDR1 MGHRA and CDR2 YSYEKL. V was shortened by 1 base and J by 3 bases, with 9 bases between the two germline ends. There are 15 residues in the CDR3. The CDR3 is CASSQARDANEKLFF. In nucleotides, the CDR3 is TGCGCCAGCAGCCAAGCCCGGGATGCTAATGAAAAACTGTTTTTT.

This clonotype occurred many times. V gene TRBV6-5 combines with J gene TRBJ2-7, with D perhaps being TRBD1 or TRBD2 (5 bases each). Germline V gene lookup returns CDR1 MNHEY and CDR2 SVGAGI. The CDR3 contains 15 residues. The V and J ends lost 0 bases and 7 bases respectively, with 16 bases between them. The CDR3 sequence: CASSYSGRAFEEQYF. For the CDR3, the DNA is TGTGCCAGCAGTTACTCGGGACGGGCGTTCGAGGAGCAGTACTTC.

The CDR3 nucleotides are TGTGCCAGCAGCTCCCCCCGCGGACAGGGCCTCTGGGAGCAGTACTTC. This gives the protein CASSSPRGQGLWEQYF. V is TRBV7-2 and J is TRBJ2-7; 8 positions agree with TRBD1. This CDR3 contains 16 residues. V gave up 4 bases and J gave up 7 bases; unmatched junction bases: 15. CDR1 and CDR2 (germline): SGHTA, FQGNSA.

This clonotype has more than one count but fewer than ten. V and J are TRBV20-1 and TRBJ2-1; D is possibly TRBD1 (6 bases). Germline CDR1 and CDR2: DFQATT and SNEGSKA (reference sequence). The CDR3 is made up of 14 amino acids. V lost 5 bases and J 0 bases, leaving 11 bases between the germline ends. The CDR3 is CSASGTISYNEQFF. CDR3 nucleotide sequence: TGCAGTGCTTCCGGGACAATCTCCTACAATGAGCAGTTCTTC.

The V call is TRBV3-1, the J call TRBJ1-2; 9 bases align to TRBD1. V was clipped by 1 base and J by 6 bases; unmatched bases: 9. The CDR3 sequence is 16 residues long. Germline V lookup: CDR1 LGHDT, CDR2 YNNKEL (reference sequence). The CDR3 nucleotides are TGTGCCAGCAGCCAAGTATCTGGACAGGGGACGGATGGCTACACCTTC. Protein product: CASSQVSGQGTDGYTF.

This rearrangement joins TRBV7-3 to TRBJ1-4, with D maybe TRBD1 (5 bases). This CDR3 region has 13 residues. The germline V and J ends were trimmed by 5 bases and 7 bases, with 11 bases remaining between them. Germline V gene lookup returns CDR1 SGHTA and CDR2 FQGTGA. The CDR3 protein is CASSRGTGEKLFF. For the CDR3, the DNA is TGTGCCAGCAGCCGCGGGACGGGTGAAAAACTGTTTTTT.

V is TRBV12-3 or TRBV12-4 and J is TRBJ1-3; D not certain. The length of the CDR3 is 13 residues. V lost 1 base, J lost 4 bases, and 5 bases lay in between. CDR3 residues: CASSLVWGNTIYF. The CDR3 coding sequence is TGTGCCAGCAGTTTAGTTTGGGGAAACACCATATATTTT.

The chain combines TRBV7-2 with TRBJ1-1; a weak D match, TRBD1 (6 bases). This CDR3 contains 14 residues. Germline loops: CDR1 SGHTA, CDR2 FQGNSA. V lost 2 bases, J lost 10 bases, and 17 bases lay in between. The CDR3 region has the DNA TGTGCCAGCAGCTTACGGGGGAGGGGGGTGGCAGCTTTCTTT. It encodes CASSLRGRGVAAFF.

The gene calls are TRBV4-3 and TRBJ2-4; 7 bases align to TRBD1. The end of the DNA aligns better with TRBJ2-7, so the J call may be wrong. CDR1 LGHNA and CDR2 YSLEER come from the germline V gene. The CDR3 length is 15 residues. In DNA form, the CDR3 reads TGCGCCAGCAGCCAAGTAATGGGGACAGCCTACGAGCAGTACTTC. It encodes CASSQVMGTAYEQYF.

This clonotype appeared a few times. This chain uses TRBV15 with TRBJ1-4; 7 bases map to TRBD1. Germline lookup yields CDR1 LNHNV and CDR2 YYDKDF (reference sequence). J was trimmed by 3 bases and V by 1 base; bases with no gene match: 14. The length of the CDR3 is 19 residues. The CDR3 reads CATSRVGGPSKAANEKLFF. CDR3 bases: TGTGCCACCAGCAGAGTAGGGGGCCCTAGCAAGGCGGCTAATGAAAAACTGTTTTTT.

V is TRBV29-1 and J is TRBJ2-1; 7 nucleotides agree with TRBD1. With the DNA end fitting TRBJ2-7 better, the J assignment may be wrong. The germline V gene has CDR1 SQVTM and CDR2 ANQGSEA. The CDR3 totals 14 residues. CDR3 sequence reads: CSGMGTATYNEQYF. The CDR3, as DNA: TGCAGCGGGATGGGGACAGCCACCTACAATGAGCAGTACTTC.

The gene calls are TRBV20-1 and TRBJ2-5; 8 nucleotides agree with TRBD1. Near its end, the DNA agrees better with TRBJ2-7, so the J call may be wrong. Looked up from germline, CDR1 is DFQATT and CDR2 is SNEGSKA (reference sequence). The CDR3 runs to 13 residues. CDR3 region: CSALEAGGHEQYF. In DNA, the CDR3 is TGCAGTGCGCTAGAAGCAGGGGGCCACGAGCAGTACTTC.

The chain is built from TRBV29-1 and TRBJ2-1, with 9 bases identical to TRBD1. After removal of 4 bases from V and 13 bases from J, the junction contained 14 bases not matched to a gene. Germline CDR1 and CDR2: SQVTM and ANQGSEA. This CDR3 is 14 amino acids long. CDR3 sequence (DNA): TGCAGCGTTGGGACAGGGGCAGTTTATGGGACCCAGTTCTTC. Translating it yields CSVGTGAVYGTQFF.

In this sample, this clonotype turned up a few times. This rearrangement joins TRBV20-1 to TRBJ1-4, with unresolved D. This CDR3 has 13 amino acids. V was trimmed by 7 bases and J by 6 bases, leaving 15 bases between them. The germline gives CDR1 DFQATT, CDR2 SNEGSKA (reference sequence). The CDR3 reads CSVKHDTYEKLFF. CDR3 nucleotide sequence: TGCAGTGTTAAACACGATACATATGAAAAACTGTTTTTT.

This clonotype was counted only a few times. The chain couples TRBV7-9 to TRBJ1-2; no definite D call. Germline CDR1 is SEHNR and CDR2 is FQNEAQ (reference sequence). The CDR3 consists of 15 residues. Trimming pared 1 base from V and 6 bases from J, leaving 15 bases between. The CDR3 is CASSLGAGERHGYTF. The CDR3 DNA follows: TGTGCCAGCAGCTTAGGGGCAGGAGAAAGACATGGCTACACCTTC. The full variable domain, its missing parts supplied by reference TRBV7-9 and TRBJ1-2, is DTGVSQNPRHKITKRGQNVTFRCDPISEHNRLYWYRQTLGQGPEFLTYFQNEAQLEKSRLLSDRFSAERPKGSFSTLEIQRTEQGDSAMYLCASSLGAGERHGYTFGSGTRLTVV.

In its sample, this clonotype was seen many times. CDR3 loop: CATSDSARDRNEQFF. CDR3 in DNA: TGTGCCACCAGTGATTCCGCCCGGGACAGAAATGAGCAGTTCTTC. The rearrangement uses TRBV24-1 and TRBJ2-1, with 7 bases that match TRBD1. The CDR3 totals 15 residues. The germline V gene has CDR1 KGHDR and CDR2 SFDVKD. J lost 7 bases, V lost 2 bases, and 7 bases had no gene match.